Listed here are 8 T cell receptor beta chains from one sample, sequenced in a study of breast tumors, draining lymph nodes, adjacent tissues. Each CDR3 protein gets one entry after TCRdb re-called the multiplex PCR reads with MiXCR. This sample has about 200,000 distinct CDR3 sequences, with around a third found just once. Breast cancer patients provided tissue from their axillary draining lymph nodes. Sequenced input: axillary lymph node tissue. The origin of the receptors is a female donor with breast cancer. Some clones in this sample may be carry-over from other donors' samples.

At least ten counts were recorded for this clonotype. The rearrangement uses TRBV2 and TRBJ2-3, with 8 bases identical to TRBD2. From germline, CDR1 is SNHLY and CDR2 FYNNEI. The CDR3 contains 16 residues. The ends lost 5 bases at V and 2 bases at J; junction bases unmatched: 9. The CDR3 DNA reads TGTGCCAGCAGTCGGGAGGGAAGCGGGGTCACAGATACGCAGTATTTT. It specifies CASSREGSGVTDTQYF.

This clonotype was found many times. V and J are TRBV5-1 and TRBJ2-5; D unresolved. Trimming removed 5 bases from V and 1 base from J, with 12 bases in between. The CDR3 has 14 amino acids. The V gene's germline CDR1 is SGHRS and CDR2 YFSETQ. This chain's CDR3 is CASSHPGLQETQYF. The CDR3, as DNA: TGCGCCAGCAGTCATCCGGGCCTCCAAGAGACCCAGTACTTC.

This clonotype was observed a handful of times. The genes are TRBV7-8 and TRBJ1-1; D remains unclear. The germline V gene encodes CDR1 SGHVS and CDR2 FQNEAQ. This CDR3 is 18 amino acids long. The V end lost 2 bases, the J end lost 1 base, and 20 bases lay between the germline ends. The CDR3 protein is CASSLTQPAAWGNTEAFF. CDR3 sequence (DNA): TGTGCCAGCAGCTTAACCCAACCGGCAGCCTGGGGGAACACTGAAGCTTTCTTT.

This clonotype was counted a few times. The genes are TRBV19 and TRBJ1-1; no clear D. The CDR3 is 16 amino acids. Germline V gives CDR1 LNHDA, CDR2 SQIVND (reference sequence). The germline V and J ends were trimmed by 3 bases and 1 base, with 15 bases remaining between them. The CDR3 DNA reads TGTGCCAGTAGTATTGGCGGCAGAGGATCGAACACTGAAGCTTTCTTT. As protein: CASSIGGRGSNTEAFF.

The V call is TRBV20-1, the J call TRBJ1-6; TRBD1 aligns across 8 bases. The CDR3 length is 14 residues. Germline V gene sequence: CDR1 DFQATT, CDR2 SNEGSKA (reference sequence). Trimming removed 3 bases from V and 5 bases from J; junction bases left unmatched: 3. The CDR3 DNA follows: TGCAGTGCTAGGGACAGGGCCGATAATTCACCCCTCCACTTT. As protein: CSARDRADNSPLHF.

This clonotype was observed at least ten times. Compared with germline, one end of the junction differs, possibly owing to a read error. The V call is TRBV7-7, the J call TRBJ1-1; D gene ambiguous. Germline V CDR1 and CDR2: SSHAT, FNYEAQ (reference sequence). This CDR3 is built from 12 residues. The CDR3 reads CASIAPTGRAFF. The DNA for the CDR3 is TGTGCTAGCATCGCACCTACGGGGAGAGCTTTCTTT.

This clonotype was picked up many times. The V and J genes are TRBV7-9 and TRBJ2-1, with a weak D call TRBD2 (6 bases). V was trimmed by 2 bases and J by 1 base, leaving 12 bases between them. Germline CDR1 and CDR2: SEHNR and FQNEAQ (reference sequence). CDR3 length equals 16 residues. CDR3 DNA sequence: TGTGCCAGCAGCTTATCCCGGGAGTCATCCTACAATGAGCAGTTCTTC. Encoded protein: CASSLSRESSYNEQFF.

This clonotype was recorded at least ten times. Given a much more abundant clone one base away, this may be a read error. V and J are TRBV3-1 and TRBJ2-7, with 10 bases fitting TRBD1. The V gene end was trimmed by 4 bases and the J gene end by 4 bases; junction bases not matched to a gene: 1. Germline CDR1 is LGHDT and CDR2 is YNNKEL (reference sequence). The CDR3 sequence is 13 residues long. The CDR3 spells CASSRQGAYEQYF. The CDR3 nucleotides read TGTGCCAGCAGCCGACAGGGGGCTTACGAGCAGTACTTC.